Each of the 18 T cell receptor beta chains below was sequenced from the same sample in a study of T cell repertoires in aging, cancer and after chemotherapy. Peripheral blood genomic DNA, not sorted cells or RNA, was the template. TRB rearrangements spanning V, D and J were amplified using mixed TRB-A/B primers. TCRdb reprocessed the multiplex PCR reads with MiXCR, giving one entry per CDR3 protein. The table includes around 12,000 distinct CDR3 sequences, 25% detected once. The specimen was blood. Source of these receptors: a human donor in good health.

This chain links TRBV5-4 with TRBJ2-5; 12 bases align to TRBD2. The CDR3 loop spans 14 amino acids. The V and J ends lost 6 bases and 5 bases, in that order; junction bases with no gene match: 5. Germline-derived CDR1 and CDR2 are SGHNT and YYREEE (reference sequence). CDR3 DNA sequence: TGTGCCAGCACCCTAGCGGGGGGGCGGGAGACCCAGTACTTC. Its translation is CASTLAGGRETQYF.

This clonotype occurred once. The chain is built from TRBV4-1 and TRBJ1-2; D perhaps matches TRBD1 (6 bases). CDR1 and CDR2 from the germline V gene are MGHRA and YSYEKL. Trimming removed 2 bases from V and 4 bases from J, with 20 bases in between. This CDR3 is built from 17 residues. The CDR3, as DNA: TGCGCCAGCAGCCAACAGGGACAACAACTTAGGGGCTATGGCTACACCTTC. Protein: CASSQQGQQLRGYGYTF.

This chain links TRBV6-6 with TRBJ1-3, with TRBD1 as a possible D gene (6 bases). Germline CDR1 and CDR2: MNHNY and SVGAGI (reference sequence). The length of the CDR3 is 16 residues. V was cut by 0 bases and J by 2 bases, with 11 bases left in between. The CDR3 loop is CASSYSRGAPGNTIYF. The CDR3, as DNA: TGTGCCAGCAGTTACTCGAGGGGGGCACCTGGAAACACCATATATTTT.

This clonotype turned up a few times. V is TRBV5-4 and J is TRBJ1-2; perhaps TRBD1 as D (5 bases). Between the trimmed V and J ends, which lost 5 bases and 2 bases, there was a span of 16 bases. Germline V CDR1 and CDR2: SGHNT, YYREEE (reference sequence). The CDR3 loop spans 15 amino acids. The CDR3 sequence is CASRDSRVINYGYTF. The CDR3 coding sequence is TGTGCCAGCAGGGACTCCAGGGTAATCAACTATGGCTACACCTTC.

This clonotype was observed a few times. The genes are TRBV28 and TRBJ1-2; no firm D call. The germline V gene has CDR1 MDHEN and CDR2 SYDVKM. Trimming shortened V by 5 bases and J by 8 bases, and 12 bases separated the two germline ends. This CDR3 comprises 12 residues. In DNA, the CDR3 is TGTGCCAGCAGTGCAGTCCTGGGGGGCTACACCTTC. The encoded protein is CASSAVLGGYTF.

The chain couples TRBV19 to TRBJ1-1, with D possibly matching TRBD1 (6 bases). Per the germline V gene, CDR1 is LNHDA and CDR2 is SQIVND (reference sequence). V was trimmed by 2 bases and J by 2 bases, leaving 9 bases between them. The CDR3 covers 14 residues. The CDR3 region has the DNA TGTGCCAGTAGTATACAGGGGTCCAACACTGAAGCTTTCTTT. Amino acid sequence: CASSIQGSNTEAFF.

Only a few counts were recorded for this clonotype. The chain couples TRBV12-3 or TRBV12-4 to TRBJ1-1, with D possibly matching TRBD1 (5 bases). This CDR3 region has 13 residues. V was shortened by 2 bases and J by 5 bases, with 9 bases between the two germline ends. The CDR3 DNA reads TGTGCCAGCAGTTTATCCCAGGGAACTGAAGCTTTCTTT. As protein: CASSLSQGTEAFF.

This rearrangement joins TRBV4-1 to TRBJ1-1; 7 bases fit TRBD1. This CDR3 spans 15 amino acids. With 2 bases clipped from V and 0 bases from J, the junction kept 3 bases outside the gene matches. In germline, CDR1 is MGHRA, CDR2 YSYEKL. The CDR3 DNA follows: TGCGCCAGCAGCCAACTCGGGACAGTGAACACTGAAGCTTTCTTT. It is translated as CASSQLGTVNTEAFF.

This clonotype was counted ten times or more. The rearrangement joins TRBV10-3 to TRBJ1-1; D remains ambiguous. V was trimmed by 4 bases and J by 3 bases, leaving 6 bases between them. Looked up from germline, CDR1 is ENHRY and CDR2 is SYGVKD. The CDR3 covers 12 residues. The CDR3 nucleotides are TGTGCCATCAGTGGCGGGGACACTGAAGCTTTCTTT. This encodes CAISGGDTEAFF.

V gene TRBV20-1 combines with J gene TRBJ2-3; no firm D call. Between the trimmed V and J ends, which lost 3 bases and 3 bases, there was a span of 7 bases. CDR3 length: 12 amino acids. Per the germline V gene, CDR1 is DFQATT and CDR2 is SNEGSKA (reference sequence). The CDR3 DNA reads TGCAGTGCTAGGGACCCAACAGATACGCAGTATTTT. As protein: CSARDPTDTQYF.

In its sample, this clonotype is medium-sized. The chain has TRBV12-3 or TRBV12-4 and TRBJ1-3; D is ambiguous. The CDR3 is made up of 13 amino acids. Trimming stripped 6 bases from V and 0 bases from J, with 6 bases between. The CDR3 DNA follows: TGTGCCAGCAGCCCATTCTCTGGAAACACCATATATTTT. Its translation: CASSPFSGNTIYF.

Details on this clonotype: A junction end diverges from the germline sequence, so it may reflect a read error. The V and J genes are TRBV4-2 and TRBJ1-3; 12 bases are a match to TRBD1. The CDR3 covers 16 residues. The germline CDR1 and CDR2 sequences are LGHNA and YNFKEQ. In DNA form, the CDR3 reads TGCGCCAGCAGCCTGGGACAGGGGGCTTCTGGAAACACCATATATTTT. Protein product: CASSLGQGASGNTIYF.

Remarks on this clonotype: This may be a read error: a much more frequent sequence differs by one nucleotide. V gene TRBV20-1 combines with J gene TRBJ1-6; D gene uncertain. The CDR3 contains 15 residues. V was cut by 2 bases and J by 2 bases, with 10 bases left in between. Germline V gives CDR1 DFQATT, CDR2 SNEGSKA (reference sequence). CDR3 sequence (DNA): TGCAGTGCTAGATGCCCAGAAGCCTATAATTCACCCCTCCACTTT. This sequence encodes CSARCPEAYNSPLHF.

This clonotype was observed a few times. This chain joins TRBV7-6 and TRBJ2-7; 8 bases are shared with TRBD1. The CDR3 loop spans 14 amino acids. Germline trimming cut 4 bases from V and 4 bases from J; bases unmatched to any gene: 6. Germline V CDR1 and CDR2: SGHVS, FNYEAQ. CDR3 in amino acids: CASSSGTGGYEQYF. The CDR3 DNA is TGTGCCAGCAGCTCAGGGACAGGAGGATACGAGCAGTACTTC.

The V gene is TRBV7-2, the J gene TRBJ2-3, with 9 bases aligning to TRBD2. Germline V gene sequence: CDR1 SGHTA, CDR2 FQGNSA. The CDR3 sequence is 16 residues long. V dropped 1 base and J dropped 4; count of bases not matched to a gene: 6. The CDR3 reads CASSLVNSGGSDTQYF. DNA for the CDR3: TGTGCCAGCAGCTTAGTTAACAGCGGGGGGTCAGATACGCAGTATTTT.

The chain has TRBV7-2 and TRBJ2-7, with D uncertain. The CDR3 length is 14 residues. V lost 1 base and J lost 3, with 10 bases in between. The V gene's germline CDR1 is SGHTA and CDR2 FQGNSA. CDR3 bases: TGTGCCAGCAGCTTAGGTACACACCTCTACGAGCAGTACTTC. It codes for CASSLGTHLYEQYF.

A few counts support this clonotype. The genes are TRBV18 and TRBJ1-5; TRBD1 matches at 7 bases. Germline V gene data show CDR1 as KGHSH and CDR2 as LQKENI. V trimming: 3 bases; J trimming: 7 bases; junction bases outside the gene matches: 15. CDR3 length: 17 residues. The CDR3 coding sequence is TGTGCCAGCTCACCCCCCGGGACAGCGAACTCCAGGCAGCCCCAGCATTTT. This encodes CASSPPGTANSRQPQHF.

This clonotype was seen a handful of times. CDR3 nucleotides: TGCAGTGCTAGAGATATCCAGGGTGGGACTTATAGCAATCAGCCCCAGCATTTT. Translating gives CSARDIQGGTYSNQPQHF. The chain joins TRBV20-1 to TRBJ1-5, with a tentative D call TRBD1 (5 bases). The CDR3 consists of 18 residues. From germline, CDR1 is DFQATT and CDR2 SNEGSKA (reference sequence). V dropped 0 bases and J dropped 0 bases, with 18 bases sitting between them.